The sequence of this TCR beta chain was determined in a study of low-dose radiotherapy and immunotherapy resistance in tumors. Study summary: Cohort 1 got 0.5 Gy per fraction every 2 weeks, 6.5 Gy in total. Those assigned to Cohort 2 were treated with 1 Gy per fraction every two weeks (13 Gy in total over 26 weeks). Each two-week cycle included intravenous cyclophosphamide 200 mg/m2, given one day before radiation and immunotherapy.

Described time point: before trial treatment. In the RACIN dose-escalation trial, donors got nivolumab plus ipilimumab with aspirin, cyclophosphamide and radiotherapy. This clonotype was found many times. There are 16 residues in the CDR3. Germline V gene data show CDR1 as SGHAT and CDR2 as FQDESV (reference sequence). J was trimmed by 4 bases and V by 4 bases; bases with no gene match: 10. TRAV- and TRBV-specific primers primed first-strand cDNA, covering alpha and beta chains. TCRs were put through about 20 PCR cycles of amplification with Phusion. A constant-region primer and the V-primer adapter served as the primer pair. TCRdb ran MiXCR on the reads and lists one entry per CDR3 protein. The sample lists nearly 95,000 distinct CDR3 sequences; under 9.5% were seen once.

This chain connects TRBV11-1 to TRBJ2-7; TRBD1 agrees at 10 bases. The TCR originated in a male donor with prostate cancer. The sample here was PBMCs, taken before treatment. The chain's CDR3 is CASSSQLTGGRYEQYF. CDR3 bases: TGTGCCAGCAGCTCGCAGTTGACAGGGGGCAGGTACGAGCAGTACTTC.